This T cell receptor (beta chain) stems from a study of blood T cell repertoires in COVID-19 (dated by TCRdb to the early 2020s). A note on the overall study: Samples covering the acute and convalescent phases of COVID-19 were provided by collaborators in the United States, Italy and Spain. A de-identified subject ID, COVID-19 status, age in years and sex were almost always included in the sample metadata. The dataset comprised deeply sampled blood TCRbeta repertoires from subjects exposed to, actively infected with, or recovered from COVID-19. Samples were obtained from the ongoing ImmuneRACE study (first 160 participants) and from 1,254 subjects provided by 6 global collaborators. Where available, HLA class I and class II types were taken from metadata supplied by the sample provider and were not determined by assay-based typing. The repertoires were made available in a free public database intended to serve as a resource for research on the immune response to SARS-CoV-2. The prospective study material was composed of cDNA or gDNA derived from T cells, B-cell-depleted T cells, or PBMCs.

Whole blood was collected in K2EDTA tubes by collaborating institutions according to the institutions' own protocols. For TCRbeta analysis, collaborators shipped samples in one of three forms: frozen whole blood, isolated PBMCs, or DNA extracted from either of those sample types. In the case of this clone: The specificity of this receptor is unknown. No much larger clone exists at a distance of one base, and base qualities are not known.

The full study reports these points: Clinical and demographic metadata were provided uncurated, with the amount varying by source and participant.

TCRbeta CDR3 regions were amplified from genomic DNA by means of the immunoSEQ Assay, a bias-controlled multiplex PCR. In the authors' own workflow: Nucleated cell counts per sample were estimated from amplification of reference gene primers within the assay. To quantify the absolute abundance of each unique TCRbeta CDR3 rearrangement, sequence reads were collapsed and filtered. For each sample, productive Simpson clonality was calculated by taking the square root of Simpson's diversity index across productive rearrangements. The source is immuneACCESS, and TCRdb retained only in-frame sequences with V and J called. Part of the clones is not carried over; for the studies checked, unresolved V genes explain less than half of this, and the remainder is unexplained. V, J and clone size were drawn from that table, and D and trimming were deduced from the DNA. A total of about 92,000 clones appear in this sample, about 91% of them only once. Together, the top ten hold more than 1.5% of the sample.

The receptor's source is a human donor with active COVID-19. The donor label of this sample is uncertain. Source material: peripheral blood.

The CDR3 sequence is CASSQERERGDNTGELFF. The sequenced DNA: TGTGCCAGCAGCCAAGAGCGGGAGCGGGGGGATAACACCGGGGAGCTGTTTTTT. The chain uses TRBV4-2 and TRBJ2-2, with 9 bases aligning to TRBD2. Trimming takes 0 bases off V and 2 bases off J; junction bases not matched to a gene: 7. CDR1 is given as LGHNA and CDR2 as YNFKEQ, both from the germline V gene. The CDR3 has 18 amino acids, counting the end cysteine and phenylalanine. The entry retains the CDR3 DNA only, 54 bases that are in frame from base 1.